This T cell receptor beta chain was identified in a study of monozygotic twins with cystic fibrosis. Study overall: Libraries were built from around 3 micrograms of fragmented DNA using around 16 PCR cycles.

Points from the study as a whole: Nucleotide-identical clonotype sharing was significantly higher within monozygotic CF twin pairs than between unrelated CF individuals. Clonality was generally low (median around 0.009), higher in the most severe patients.

With respect to this clone: The antigen is undetermined.

Using immunoSEQ multiplex PCR, the repertoire was profiled, and TCRdb retains in-frame clones only, with some absent. The sample consists of approximately 9,700 clones, over 80% of them appearing once. Germline CDR1 reads SGHAT; CDR2 reads FQNNGV. Trimming took off 5 bases at V and 3 bases at J, with 14 bases between the two ends. This CDR3 comprises 14 residues. This sequence was found in a boy between 2 and 15 years old with cystic fibrosis. The J gene is TRBJ2-7, the V gene TRBV11-2, with D unresolved. The sequencing input was blood. The CDR3 DNA follows: TGTGCCAGCAGCACCCACGACCTTGACTACGAGCAGTACTTC. It is translated as CASSTHDLDYEQYF.